This TCR beta chain derives from a study of CD8 T cells in ankylosing spondylitis. Findings and limits, study-wide: Seemingly distinctive of ankylosing spondylitis blood was a TCR beta motif formed by eight highly homologous variants. Matched ankylosing spondylitis synovial fluid reportedly showed significant enrichment of disease-linked clones.

TCRdb recomputed calls from the 5' RACE reads with MiXCR, one row per CDR3 protein. This table has about 130,000 distinct CDR3 sequences, 6% to 8% appearing once. This clonotype was observed many times. What it binds is unknown. Germline lookup yields CDR1 SQVTM and CDR2 ANQGSEA. V lost 4 bases and J lost 6, with 22 bases in between. There are 15 residues in the CDR3. This TCR derives from a female donor with ankylosing spondylitis or in good health (not recorded which). The specimen sequenced was blood, either unsorted or a sorted T cell fraction (not recorded which). The chain links TRBV29-1 to TRBJ2-7, with D perhaps TRBD1 or TRBD2 (5 bases each). The CDR3, as DNA: TGCAGCGTTGGGTCCGACAGCACCGAGAGCGGCGAGCAGTACTTC. It yields the protein CSVGSDSTESGEQYF.